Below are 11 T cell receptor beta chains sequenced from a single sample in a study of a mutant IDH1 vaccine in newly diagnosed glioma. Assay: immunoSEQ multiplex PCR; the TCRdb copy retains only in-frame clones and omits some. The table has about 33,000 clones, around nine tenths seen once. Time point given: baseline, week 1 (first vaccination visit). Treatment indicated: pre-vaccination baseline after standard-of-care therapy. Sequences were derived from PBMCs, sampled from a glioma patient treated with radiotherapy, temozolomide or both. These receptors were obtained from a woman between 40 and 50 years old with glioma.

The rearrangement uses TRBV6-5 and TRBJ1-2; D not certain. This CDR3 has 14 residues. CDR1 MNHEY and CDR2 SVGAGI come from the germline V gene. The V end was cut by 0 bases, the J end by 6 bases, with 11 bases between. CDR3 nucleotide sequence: TGTGCCAGCAGTTACTCGGAGGAGGTGAATGGCTACACCTTC. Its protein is CASSYSEEVNGYTF.

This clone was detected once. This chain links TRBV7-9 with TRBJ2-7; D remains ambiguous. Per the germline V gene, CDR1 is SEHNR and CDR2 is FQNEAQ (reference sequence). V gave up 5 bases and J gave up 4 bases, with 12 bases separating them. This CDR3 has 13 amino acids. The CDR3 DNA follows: TGTGCCAGCAGCCCCCAAACCGGGTACGAGCAGTACTTC. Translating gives CASSPQTGYEQYF.

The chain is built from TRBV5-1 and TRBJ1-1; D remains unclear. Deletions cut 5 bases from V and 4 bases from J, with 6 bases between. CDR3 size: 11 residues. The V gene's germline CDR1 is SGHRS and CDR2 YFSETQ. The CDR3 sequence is CASRLVTEAFF. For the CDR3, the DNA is TGCGCCAGCAGACTAGTCACTGAAGCTTTCTTT. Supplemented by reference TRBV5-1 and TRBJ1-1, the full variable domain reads KAGVTQTPRYLIKTRGQQVTLSCSPISGHRSVSWYQQTPGQGLQFLFEYFSETQRNKGNFPGRFSGRQFSNSRSEMNVSTLELGDSALYLCASRLVTEAFFGQGTRLTVV.

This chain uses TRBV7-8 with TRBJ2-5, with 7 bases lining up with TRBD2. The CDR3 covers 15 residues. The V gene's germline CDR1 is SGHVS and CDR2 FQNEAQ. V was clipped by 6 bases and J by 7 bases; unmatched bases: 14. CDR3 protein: CASSSSRLAQGTQYF. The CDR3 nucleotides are TGTGCCAGCAGTTCCTCTCGACTAGCTCAGGGGACCCAGTACTTC.

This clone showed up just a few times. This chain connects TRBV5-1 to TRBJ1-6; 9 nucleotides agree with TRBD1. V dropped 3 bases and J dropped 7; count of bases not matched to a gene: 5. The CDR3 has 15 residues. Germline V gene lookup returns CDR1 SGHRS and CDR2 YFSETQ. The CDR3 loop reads CASSYGQGRNSPLHF. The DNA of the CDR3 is TGCGCCAGCAGCTACGGACAGGGGAGAAATTCACCCCTCCACTTT. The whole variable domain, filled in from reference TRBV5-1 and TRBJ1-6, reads KAGVTQTPRYLIKTRGQQVTLSCSPISGHRSVSWYQQTPGQGLQFLFEYFSETQRNKGNFPGRFSGRQFSNSRSEMNVSTLELGDSALYLCASSYGQGRNSPLHFGNGTRLTVT.

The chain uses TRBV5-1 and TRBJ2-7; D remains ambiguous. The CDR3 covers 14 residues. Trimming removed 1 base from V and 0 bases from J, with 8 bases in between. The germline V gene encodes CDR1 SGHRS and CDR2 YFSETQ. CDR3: CASSLSGDSYEQYF. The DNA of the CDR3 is TGCGCCAGCAGCTTGTCGGGCGACTCCTACGAGCAGTACTTC. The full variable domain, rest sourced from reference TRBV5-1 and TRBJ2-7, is KAGVTQTPRYLIKTRGQQVTLSCSPISGHRSVSWYQQTPGQGLQFLFEYFSETQRNKGNFPGRFSGRQFSNSRSEMNVSTLELGDSALYLCASSLSGDSYEQYFGPGTRLTVT.

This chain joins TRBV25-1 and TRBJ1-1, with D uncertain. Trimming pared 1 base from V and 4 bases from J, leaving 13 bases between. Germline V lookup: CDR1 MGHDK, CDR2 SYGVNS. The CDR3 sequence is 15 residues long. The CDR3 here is CASSEWGASRTEAFF. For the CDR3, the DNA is TGTGCCAGCAGTGAATGGGGAGCATCCCGCACTGAAGCTTTCTTT.

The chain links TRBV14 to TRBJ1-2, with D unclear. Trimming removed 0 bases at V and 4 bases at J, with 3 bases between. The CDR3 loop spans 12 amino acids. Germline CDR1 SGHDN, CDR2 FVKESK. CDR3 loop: CASSQDFYGYTF. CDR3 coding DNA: TGTGCCAGCAGCCAAGACTTCTATGGCTACACCTTC.

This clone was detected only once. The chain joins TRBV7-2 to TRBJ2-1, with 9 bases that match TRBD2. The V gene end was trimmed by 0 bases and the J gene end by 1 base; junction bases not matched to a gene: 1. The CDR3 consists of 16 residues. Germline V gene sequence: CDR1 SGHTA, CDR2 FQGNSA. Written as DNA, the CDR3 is TGTGCCAGCAGCTTAGCAGCGGGGGGATCCTACAATGAGCAGTTCTTC. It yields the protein CASSLAAGGSYNEQFF.

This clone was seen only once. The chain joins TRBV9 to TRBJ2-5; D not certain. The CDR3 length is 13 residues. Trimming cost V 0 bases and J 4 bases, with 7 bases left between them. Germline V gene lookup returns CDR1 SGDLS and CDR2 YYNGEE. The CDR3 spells CASSVGDGETQYF. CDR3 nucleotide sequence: TGTGCCAGCAGCGTAGGGGATGGAGAGACCCAGTACTTC. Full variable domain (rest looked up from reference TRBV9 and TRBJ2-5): DSGVTQTPKHLITATGQRVTLRCSPRSGDLSVYWYQQSLDQGLQFLIQYYNGEERAKGNILERFSAQQFPDLHSELNLSSLELGDSALYFCASSVGDGETQYFGPGTRLLVL.

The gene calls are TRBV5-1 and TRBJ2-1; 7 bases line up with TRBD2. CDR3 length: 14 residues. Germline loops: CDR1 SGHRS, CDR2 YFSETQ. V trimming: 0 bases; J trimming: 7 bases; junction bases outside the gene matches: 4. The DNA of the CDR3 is TGCGCCAGCAGCTTGGCGGGAGGATGGAATGAGCAGTTCTTC. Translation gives CASSLAGGWNEQFF.